These T cell receptor beta chains were read from a single sample in a study of blood T cell repertoires in COVID-19. Assay: immunoSEQ multiplex PCR; the TCRdb copy retains only in-frame clones and omits some. The repertoire has hundreds of thousands of clones, approximately 91% of them found once; the top ten carry around a tenth. Sequenced sample: PBMCs or T cells enriched from blood (not recorded which). The source of these receptors is a woman aged 40-49 years who had recovered from COVID-19. CDR3s include the opening cysteine and the closing phenylalanine or tryptophan.

j_call v_call cdr3_length cdr3_aa
TRBJ1-2 TRBV7-8 13 CASSPGQNYGYTF
TRBJ2-7 TRBV11-3 14 CASSLVPSSSEQYF
TRBJ1-2 TRBV9 12 CASSTGNYGYTF
TRBJ2-1 TRBV15 11 CATSEGTTQFF
TRBJ1-1 TRBV7-9 15 CASSSRAAGLTEAFF
TRBJ2-1 TRBV30 13 CAWISGSINEQFF
TRBJ2-5 TRBV7-6 14 CASSLGGPAQTQYF
TRBJ1-6 TRBV7-3 12 CASSYRVSPLHF
TRBJ2-3 TRBV3-1/TRBV3-2 19 CASSQDRWDRGLKFSTQYF
TRBJ2-1 TRBV6-5 16 CASSLGREVTYNEQFF
TRBJ2-2 TRBV15 14 CATSPGLSAGELFF